These T cell receptor beta chains were read from a single sample in a study of blood T cell repertoires in COVID-19. The protocol was immunoSEQ multiplex PCR, while the TCRdb copy is restricted to in-frame clones and leaves out a portion. Seen here are 150,000 to 200,000 clones, approximately 83% observed once, and the top ten hold about 2.1%. The sequenced sample was peripheral blood. The receptor set was obtained from an elderly woman with acute or convalescent COVID-19. Each CDR3 is given with its conserved first and last residue. D genes are given only for firm matches. Size is omitted from some rows. Given values are once, few, many or a class for expanded clones.

d_gene	j_gene	v_gene	abundance	CDR3nt	CDR3aa
TRBD1	TRBJ1-1	TRBV5-1	.	TGCGCCAGCAGCTTGGATACAGGGGTATGGACTGAAGCTTTCTTT	CASSLDTGVWTEAFF
.	TRBJ1-3	TRBV6-4	.	TGTGCCAGCAGCCAAATAACAGTCTCTGGAAACACCATATATTTT	CASSQITVSGNTIYF
.	TRBJ1-2	TRBV4-1	.	TGCGCCAGCAGCCAAGATGATGGGGGCGTATACTATGGCTACACCTTC	CASSQDDGGVYYGYTF
TRBD2	TRBJ2-7	TRBV6-5	.	TGTGCCAGCAGTTATAGTACTAGCGGGGTCTACGAGCAGTACTTC	CASSYSTSGVYEQYF
.	TRBJ1-2	TRBV4-2	.	TGTGCCAGCAGCCAAGAGGGAGTGCGACGGGGAGCCCCTAATATTAACTATGGCTACACCTTC	CASSQEGVRRGAPNINYGYTF
.	TRBJ1-2	TRBV6-5	.	TGTGCCAGCAACTTAGAGGCCGACTATGGCTACACCTTC	CASNLEADYGYTF
TRBD2	TRBJ2-1	TRBV12-5	.	TGTGCTAGTGGTTCAACTAGCGGGGGGCCAGTCTATGAGCAGTTCTTC	CASGSTSGGPVYEQFF
.	TRBJ2-7	TRBV4-3	once	TGCGCCAGCAGCCAGGAGGTCCGCTACGAGCAGTACTTC	CASSQEVRYEQYF
.	TRBJ1-3	TRBV4-3	.	TGCGCCAGCAGCCGAAACTTGGAGGGAGGAAACACCATATATTTT	CASSRNLEGGNTIYF
.	TRBJ1-1	TRBV7-9	few	TGTGCCAGCAGCTTAGGGGGACATGGCACTGAAGCTTTCTTT	CASSLGGHGTEAFF
TRBD1	TRBJ2-5	TRBV18	.	TGTGCCAGCTCACCGCGACAGGGGGAGACCCAGTACTTC	CASSPRQGETQYF
.	TRBJ1-1	TRBV4-1	.	TGCGCCAGCAGCCCGGGGGTAGGTAGGAACACTGAAGCTTTCTTT	CASSPGVGRNTEAFF
.	TRBJ2-4	TRBV6-5	.	TGTGCCAGCAGACCAGGCCTACTGGCCAAAAACATTCAGTACTTC	CASRPGLLAKNIQYF
.	TRBJ1-5	TRBV19	.	TGTGCCACAAGCTTCGGGCAGGGAGGGGATCAGCCCCAGCATTTT	CATSFGQGGDQPQHF
.	TRBJ1-5	TRBV6-1	once	TGTGCCAGCAGTGAATATCGACAGTCTCCTAATCAGCCCCAGCATTTT	CASSEYRQSPNQPQHF
TRBD1	TRBJ2-4	TRBV28	.	TGTGCCAGCAGTACGAGGGACAGACAAACGAGAGACATTCAGTACTTC	CASSTRDRQTRDIQYF
TRBD2	TRBJ2-5	TRBV18	.	TGTGCCAGCTCACCTAGTCTAGCGGCCCAAGAGACCCAGTACTTC	CASSPSLAAQETQYF
TRBD2	TRBJ2-2	TRBV15	.	TGTGCCACCAGAACCGGGACTAGCGGGATTGGGGAGCTGTTTTTT	CATRTGTSGIGELFF
.	TRBJ1-4	TRBV4-3	.	TGCGCCAGCAGCCAAGCACAACAGGGTTTGGGAGTTAGAAAACTGTTTTTT	CASSQAQQGLGVRKLFF
TRBD1	TRBJ1-5	TRBV6-2/TRBV6-3	.	TGTGCCAGCAGTTACACTTCCGGGACAGAATGGAGCAATCAGCCCCAGCATTTT	CASSYTSGTEWSNQPQHF
.	TRBJ1-6	TRBV6-5	.	TGTGCCAGCAGGACTCAGAGCTCCTATAATTCACCCCTCCACTTT	CASRTQSSYNSPLHF
TRBD1	TRBJ1-6	TRBV6-5	.	TGTGCCAGCAGTAATAGACAGGGGACCCTCCACTTT	CASSNRQGTLHF
.	TRBJ1-5	TRBV11-2	.	TGTGCCAGCAGCTCCAGTGGCAATCAGCCCCAGCATTTT	CASSSSGNQPQHF
.	TRBJ2-7	TRBV5-1	few	TGCGCCAGCAGCTTGGGACAGATTTCCTACGAGCAGTACTTC	CASSLGQISYEQYF
.	TRBJ1-2	TRBV5-1	.	TGCGCCAGCAGCTTGGCGGTTTCGACAGGCTCCTATGGCTACACCTTC	CASSLAVSTGSYGYTF
TRBD2	TRBJ2-7	TRBV14	.	TGTGCCAGCAGCCCCAGACTAGCGGGATCATACGAGCAGTACTTC	CASSPRLAGSYEQYF
.	TRBJ1-5	TRBV7-2	.	TGTGCCAGCAGCCCCCCCCCGGGACTTAGCAATCAGCCCCAGCATTTT	CASSPPPGLSNQPQHF